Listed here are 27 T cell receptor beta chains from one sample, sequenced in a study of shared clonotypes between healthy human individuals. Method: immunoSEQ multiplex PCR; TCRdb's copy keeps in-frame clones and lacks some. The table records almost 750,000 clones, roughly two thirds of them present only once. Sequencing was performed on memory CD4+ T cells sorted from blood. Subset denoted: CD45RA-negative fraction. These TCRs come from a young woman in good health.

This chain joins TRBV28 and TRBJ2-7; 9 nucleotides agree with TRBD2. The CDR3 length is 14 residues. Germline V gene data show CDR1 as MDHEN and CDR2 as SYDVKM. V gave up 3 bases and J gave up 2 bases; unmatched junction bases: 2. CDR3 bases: TGTGCCAGCAGTTTCGGACTAGCGCCCTACGAGCAGTACTTC. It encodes CASSFGLAPYEQYF.

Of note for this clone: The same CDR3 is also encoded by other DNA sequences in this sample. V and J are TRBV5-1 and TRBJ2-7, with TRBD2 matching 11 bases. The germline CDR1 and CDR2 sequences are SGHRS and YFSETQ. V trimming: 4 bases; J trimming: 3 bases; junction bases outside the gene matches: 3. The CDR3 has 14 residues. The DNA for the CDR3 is TGCGCCAGCAGCCCGGGGACTAGCGGCTACGAGCAGTACTTC. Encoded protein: CASSPGTSGYEQYF. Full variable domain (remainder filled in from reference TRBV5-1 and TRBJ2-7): KAGVTQTPRYLIKTRGQQVTLSCSPISGHRSVSWYQQTPGQGLQFLFEYFSETQRNKGNFPGRFSGRQFSNSRSEMNVSTLELGDSALYLCASSPGTSGYEQYFGPGTRLTVT.

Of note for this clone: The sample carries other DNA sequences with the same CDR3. CDR3 region: CASSADRGGSYEQYF. CDR3 DNA sequence: TGTGCCAGCAGTGCAGACAGGGGAGGGTCCTACGAGCAGTACTTC. The chain uses TRBV2 and TRBJ2-7; D may be TRBD1 (8 bases). Germline CDR1 reads SNHLY; CDR2 reads FYNNEI. The CDR3 is 15 amino acids. Trimming shortened V by 4 bases and J by 1 base, and 14 bases separated the two germline ends.

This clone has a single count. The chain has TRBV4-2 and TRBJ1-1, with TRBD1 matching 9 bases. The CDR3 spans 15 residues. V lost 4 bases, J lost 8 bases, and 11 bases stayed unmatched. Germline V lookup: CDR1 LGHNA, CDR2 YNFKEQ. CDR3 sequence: CASSRSTGGDSEAFF. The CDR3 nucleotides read TGTGCCAGCAGCCGATCTACAGGGGGCGACTCCGAAGCTTTCTTT.

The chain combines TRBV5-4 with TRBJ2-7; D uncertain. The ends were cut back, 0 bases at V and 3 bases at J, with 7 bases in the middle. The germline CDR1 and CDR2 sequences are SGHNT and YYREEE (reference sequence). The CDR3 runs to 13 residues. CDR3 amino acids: CASSLGPFYEQYF. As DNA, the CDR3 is TGTGCCAGCAGCTTGGGACCATTCTACGAGCAGTACTTC.

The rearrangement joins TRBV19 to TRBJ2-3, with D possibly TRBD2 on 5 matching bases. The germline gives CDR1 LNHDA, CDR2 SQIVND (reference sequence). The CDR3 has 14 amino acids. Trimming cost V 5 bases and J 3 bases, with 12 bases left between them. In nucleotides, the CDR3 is TGTGCCAGTAGTTTTCTGGACTCGACAGATACGCAGTATTTT. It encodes CASSFLDSTDTQYF.

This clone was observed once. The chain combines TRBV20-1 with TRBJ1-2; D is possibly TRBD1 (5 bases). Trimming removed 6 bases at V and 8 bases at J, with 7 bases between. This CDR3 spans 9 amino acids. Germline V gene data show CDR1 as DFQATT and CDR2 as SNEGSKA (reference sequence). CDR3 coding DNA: TGCAGTGCACGGGGGGGCTACACCTTC. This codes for CSARGGYTF.

The CDR3 reads CASSEAWGGRETQYF. CDR3 in DNA: TGTGCCAGCAGTGAGGCCTGGGGGGGGAGAGAGACCCAGTACTTC. The rearrangement uses TRBV2 and TRBJ2-5; TRBD2 matches at 7 bases. V was pared by 3 bases and J by 4 bases, with 8 bases of the junction left unmatched. The CDR3 sequence is 15 residues long. The germline CDR1 and CDR2 sequences are SNHLY and FYNNEI.

CDR3 residues: CASSPVGQSSDYGYTF. Written as DNA, the CDR3 is TGTGCCAGCTCACCAGTCGGGCAGTCTTCCGACTATGGCTACACCTTC. The chain is built from TRBV18 and TRBJ1-2; no clear D gene. The CDR3 has 16 residues. Germline V lookup: CDR1 KGHSH, CDR2 LQKENI. Trimming removed 2 bases at V and 3 bases at J, with 16 bases between.

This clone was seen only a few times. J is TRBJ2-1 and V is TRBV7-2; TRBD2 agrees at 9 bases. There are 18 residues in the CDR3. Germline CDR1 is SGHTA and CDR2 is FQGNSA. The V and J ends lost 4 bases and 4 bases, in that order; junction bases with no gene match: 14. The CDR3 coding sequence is TGTGCCAGCAGCTCTTCTGGACTAGCGACGCGACTATACAATGAGCAGTTCTTC. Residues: CASSSSGLATRLYNEQFF.

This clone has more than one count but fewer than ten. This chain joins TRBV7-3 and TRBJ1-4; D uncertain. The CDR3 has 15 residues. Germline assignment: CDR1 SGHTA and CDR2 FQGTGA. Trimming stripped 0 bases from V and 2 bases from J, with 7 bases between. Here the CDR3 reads CASSLTGSTNEKLFF. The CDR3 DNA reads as TGTGCCAGCAGCTTAACGGGGAGCACTAATGAAAAACTGTTTTTT.

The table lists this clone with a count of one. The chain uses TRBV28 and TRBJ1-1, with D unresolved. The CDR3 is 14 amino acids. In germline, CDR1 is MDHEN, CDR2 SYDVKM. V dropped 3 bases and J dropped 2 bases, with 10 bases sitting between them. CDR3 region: CASSFERLNTEAFF. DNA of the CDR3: TGTGCCAGCAGTTTTGAGCGATTAAACACTGAAGCTTTCTTT.

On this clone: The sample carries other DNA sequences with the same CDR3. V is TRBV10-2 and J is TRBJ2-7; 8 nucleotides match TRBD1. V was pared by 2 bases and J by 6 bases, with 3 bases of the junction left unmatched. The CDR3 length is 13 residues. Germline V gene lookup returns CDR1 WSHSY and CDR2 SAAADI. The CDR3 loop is CASSEDRGSEQYF. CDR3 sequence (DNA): TGCGCCAGCAGTGAGGACAGGGGCTCCGAGCAGTACTTC.

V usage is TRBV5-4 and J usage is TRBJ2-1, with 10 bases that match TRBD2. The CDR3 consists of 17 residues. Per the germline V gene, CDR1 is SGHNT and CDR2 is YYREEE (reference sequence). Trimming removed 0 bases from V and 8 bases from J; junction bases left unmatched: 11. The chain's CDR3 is CASSLGASSGSSYEQFF. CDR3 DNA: TGTGCCAGCAGCTTGGGGGCCTCTAGCGGGAGTTCGTATGAGCAGTTCTTC.

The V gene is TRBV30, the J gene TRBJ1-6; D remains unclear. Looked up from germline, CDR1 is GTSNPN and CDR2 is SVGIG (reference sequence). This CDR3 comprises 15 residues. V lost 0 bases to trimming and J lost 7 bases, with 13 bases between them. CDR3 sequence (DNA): TGTGCCTGGAGTGTAAACGGGAGAGGAAATTCACCCCTCCACTTT. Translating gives CAWSVNGRGNSPLHF.

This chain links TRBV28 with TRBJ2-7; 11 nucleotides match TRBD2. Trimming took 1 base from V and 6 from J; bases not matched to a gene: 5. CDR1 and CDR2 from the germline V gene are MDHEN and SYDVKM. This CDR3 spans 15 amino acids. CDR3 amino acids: CASSLLAGGPGEQYF. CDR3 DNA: TGTGCCAGCAGTTTATTAGCGGGAGGGCCAGGCGAGCAGTACTTC.

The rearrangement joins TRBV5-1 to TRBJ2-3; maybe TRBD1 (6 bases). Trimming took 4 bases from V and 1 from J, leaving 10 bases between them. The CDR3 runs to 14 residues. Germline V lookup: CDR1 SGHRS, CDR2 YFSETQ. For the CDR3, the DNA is TGCGCCAGCAGCATGGACAGACGCACAGATACGCAGTATTTT. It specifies CASSMDRRTDTQYF.

The CDR3 DNA reads TGTGCCAGTAAGCCGGGGACTGCCACAGATACGCAGTATTTT. Protein: CASKPGTATDTQYF. V and J are TRBV19 and TRBJ2-3; D is perhaps TRBD2 (6 bases). CDR1 is LNHDA, CDR2 SQIVND, per germline (reference sequence). This CDR3 has 14 residues. Trimming left V 7 bases short and J 2 bases short, with 13 bases between. The variable domain in full, completed from reference TRBV19 and TRBJ2-3, reads DGGITQSPKYLFRKEGQNVTLSCEQNLNHDAMYWYRQDPGQGLRLIYYSQIVNDFQKGDIAEGYSVSREKKESFPLTVTSAQKNPTAFYLCASKPGTATDTQYFGPGTRLTVL.

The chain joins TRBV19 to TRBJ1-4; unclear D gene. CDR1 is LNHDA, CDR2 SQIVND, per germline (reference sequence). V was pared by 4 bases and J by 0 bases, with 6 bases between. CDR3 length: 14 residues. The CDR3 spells CASSTSATNEKLFF. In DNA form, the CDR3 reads TGTGCCAGTAGTACATCCGCAACTAATGAAAAACTGTTTTTT.

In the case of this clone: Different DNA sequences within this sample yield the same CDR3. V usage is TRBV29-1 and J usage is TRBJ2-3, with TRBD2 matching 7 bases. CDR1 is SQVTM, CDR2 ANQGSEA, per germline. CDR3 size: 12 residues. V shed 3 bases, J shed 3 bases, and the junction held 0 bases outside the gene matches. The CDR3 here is CSVDSGTDTQYF. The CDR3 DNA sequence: TGCAGCGTTGATAGCGGGACAGATACGCAGTATTTT.

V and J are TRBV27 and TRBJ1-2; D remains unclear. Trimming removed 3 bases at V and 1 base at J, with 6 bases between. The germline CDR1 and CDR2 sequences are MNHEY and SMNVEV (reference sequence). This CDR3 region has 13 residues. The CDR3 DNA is TGTGCCAGCAGTTTCCGGCTTAACTATGGCTACACCTTC. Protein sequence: CASSFRLNYGYTF.

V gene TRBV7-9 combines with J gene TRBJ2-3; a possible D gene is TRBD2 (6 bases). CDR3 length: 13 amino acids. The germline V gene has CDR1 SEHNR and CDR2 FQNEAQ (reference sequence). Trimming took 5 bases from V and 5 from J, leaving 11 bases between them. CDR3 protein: CASSPFGGDTQYF. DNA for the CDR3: TGTGCCAGCAGCCCTTTCGGGGGAGATACGCAGTATTTT. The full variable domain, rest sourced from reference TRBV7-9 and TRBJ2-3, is DTGVSQNPRHKITKRGQNVTFRCDPISEHNRLYWYRQTLGQGPEFLTYFQNEAQLEKSRLLSDRFSAERPKGSFSTLEIQRTEQGDSAMYLCASSPFGGDTQYFGPGTRLTVL.

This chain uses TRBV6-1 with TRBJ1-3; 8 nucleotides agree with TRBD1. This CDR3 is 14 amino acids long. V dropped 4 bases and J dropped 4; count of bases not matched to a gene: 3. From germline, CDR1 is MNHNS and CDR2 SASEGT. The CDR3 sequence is CASSGGQVGNTIYF. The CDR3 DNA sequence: TGTGCCAGCAGTGGGGGACAGGTGGGAAACACCATATATTTT.

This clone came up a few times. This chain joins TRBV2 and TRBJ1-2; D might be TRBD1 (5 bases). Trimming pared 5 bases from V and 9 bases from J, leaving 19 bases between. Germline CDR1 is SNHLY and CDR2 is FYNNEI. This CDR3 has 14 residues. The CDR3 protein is CASSPGVRGLSYTF. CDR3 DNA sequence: TGTGCCAGCAGTCCGGGGGTAAGGGGACTGAGCTACACCTTC.

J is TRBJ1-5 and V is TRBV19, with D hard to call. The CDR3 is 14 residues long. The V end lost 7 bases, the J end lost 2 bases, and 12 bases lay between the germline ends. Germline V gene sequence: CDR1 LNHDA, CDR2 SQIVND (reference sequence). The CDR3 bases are TGTGCCAGTAAAAGGGCTCCGGGCAATCAGCCCCAGCATTTT. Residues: CASKRAPGNQPQHF.

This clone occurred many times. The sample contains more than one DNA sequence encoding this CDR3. This chain's CDR3 is CASSLSYQETQYF. CDR3 sequence (DNA): TGTGCCAGCAGTTTATCGTACCAAGAGACCCAGTACTTC. V is TRBV27 and J is TRBJ2-5; D is unclear. There are 13 residues in the CDR3. The germline V gene encodes CDR1 MNHEY and CDR2 SMNVEV (reference sequence). Trimming pared 0 bases from V and 0 bases from J, leaving 2 bases between.

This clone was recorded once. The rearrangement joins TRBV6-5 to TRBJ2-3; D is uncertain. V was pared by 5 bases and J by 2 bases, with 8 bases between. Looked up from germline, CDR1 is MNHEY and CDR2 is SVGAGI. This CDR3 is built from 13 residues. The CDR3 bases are TGTGCCAGCAGTCTCTGGGTCACAGATACGCAGTATTTT. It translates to CASSLWVTDTQYF.